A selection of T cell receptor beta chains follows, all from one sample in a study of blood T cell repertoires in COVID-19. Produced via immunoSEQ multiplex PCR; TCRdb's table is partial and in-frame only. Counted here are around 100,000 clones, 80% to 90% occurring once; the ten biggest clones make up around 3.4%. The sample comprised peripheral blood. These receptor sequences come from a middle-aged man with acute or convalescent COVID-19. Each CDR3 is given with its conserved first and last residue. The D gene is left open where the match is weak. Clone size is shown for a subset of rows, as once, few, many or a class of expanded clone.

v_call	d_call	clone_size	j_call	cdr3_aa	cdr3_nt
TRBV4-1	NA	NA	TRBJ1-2	CASREAYTGNGYTF	TGCGCCAGCAGGGAAGCGTATACAGGGAATGGCTACACCTTC
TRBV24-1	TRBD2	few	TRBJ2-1	CATSDASGGAHGKQFF	TGTGCCACCAGTGATGCAAGCGGGGGGGCACATGGGAAGCAGTTCTTC
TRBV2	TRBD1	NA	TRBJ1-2	CASSELGPRQGSGYTF	TGTGCCAGCAGTGAATTAGGTCCTAGACAGGGTAGCGGCTACACCTTC
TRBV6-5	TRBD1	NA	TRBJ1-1	CASRTTGATEAFF	TGTGCCAGCAGGACGACAGGGGCAACTGAAGCTTTCTTT
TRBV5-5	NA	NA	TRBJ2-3	CASSYRDPTDTQYF	TGTGCCAGCAGCTACAGGGATCCCACAGATACGCAGTATTTT
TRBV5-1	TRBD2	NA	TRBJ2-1	CASSLRAGGPNEQFF	TGCGCCAGCAGCTTGCGGGCGGGGGGCCCGAATGAGCAGTTCTTC
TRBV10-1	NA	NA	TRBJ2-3	CATIDGESSTDTQYF	TGCGCCACCATAGACGGGGAATCTAGCACAGATACGCAGTATTTT
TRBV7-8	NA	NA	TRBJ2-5	CASSPAPETQYF	TGTGCCAGCAGCCCCGCGCCCGAGACCCAGTACTTC
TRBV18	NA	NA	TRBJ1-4	CASSPNRDNEKLFF	TGTGCCAGCTCACCCAACAGGGATAATGAAAAACTGTTTTTT
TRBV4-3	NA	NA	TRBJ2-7	CASSQELRAGYEQYF	TGCGCCAGCAGCCAAGAACTAAGAGCCGGCTACGAGCAGTACTTC
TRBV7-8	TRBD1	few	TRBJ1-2	CASSSGQGVPGYTF	TGTGCCAGCAGCTCGGGACAGGGGGTCCCTGGCTACACCTTC
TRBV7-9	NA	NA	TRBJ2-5	CASTPNQETQYF	TGTGCCAGCACGCCCAACCAAGAGACCCAGTACTTC
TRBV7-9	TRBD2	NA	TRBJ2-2	CASSLARKRGGAGELFF	TGTGCCAGCAGCTTAGCTCGAAAGCGGGGGGGCGCCGGGGAGCTGTTTTTT
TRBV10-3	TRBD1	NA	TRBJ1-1	CAISDMGLGGGEEAFF	TGTGCCATCAGTGACATGGGTTTAGGAGGGGGCGAGGAAGCTTTCTTT
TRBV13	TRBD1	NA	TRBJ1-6	CASSLRPDRAEPLHF	TGTGCCAGCAGCTTACGCCCGGACAGGGCTGAACCCCTCCACTTT
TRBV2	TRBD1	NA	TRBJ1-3	CASSRERQGNSGNTIYF	TGTGCCAGCAGTCGGGAAAGACAGGGTAACTCTGGAAACACCATATATTTT
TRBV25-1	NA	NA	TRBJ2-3	CASRRTDTQYF	TGTGCCAGCAGACGGACAGATACGCAGTATTTT
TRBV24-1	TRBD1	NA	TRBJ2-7	CATRSDREGANYEQYF	TGTGCCACCAGGTCAGACAGAGAGGGGGCAAATTACGAGCAGTACTTC